This T cell receptor (beta chain) was sequenced in a study of CD8 T cells in ankylosing spondylitis. In TCRdb, the 5' RACE reads were re-called with MiXCR into one record per CDR3 protein. Here the sample spans fewer than 250,000 distinct CDR3 sequences, over 9.5% being singletons. The sequenced material came from blood, either unsorted or a sorted T cell fraction (not recorded which). This clonotype originated in a male donor with ankylosing spondylitis or in good health (not recorded which).

CDR3 in DNA: TGTGCCAGCAGCCTCGGACTAGCGGGTCCGTTAAGCTCCTACAATGAGCAGTTCTTC. Protein: CASSLGLAGPLSSYNEQFF. The chain combines TRBV5-6 with TRBJ2-1; 11 bases agree with TRBD2. The CDR3 sequence is 19 residues long. V lost 4 bases and J lost 0; bases outside the gene matches: 12. Germline values: CDR1 SGHDT, CDR2 YYEEEE.